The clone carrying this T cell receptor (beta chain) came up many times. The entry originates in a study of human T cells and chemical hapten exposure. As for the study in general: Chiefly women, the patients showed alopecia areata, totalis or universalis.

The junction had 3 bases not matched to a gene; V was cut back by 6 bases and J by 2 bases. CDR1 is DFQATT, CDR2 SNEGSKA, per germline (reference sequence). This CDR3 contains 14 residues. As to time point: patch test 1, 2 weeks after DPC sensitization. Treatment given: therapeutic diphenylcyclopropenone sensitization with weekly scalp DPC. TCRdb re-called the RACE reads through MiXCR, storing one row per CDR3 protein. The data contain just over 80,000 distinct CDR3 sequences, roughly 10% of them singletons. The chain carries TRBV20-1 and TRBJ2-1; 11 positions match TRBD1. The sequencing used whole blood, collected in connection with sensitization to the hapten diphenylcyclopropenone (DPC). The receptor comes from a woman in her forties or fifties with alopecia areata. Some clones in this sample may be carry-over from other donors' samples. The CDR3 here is CSARTGGPYNEQFF. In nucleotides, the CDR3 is TGCAGTGCAAGGACAGGGGGCCCCTACAATGAGCAGTTCTTC.